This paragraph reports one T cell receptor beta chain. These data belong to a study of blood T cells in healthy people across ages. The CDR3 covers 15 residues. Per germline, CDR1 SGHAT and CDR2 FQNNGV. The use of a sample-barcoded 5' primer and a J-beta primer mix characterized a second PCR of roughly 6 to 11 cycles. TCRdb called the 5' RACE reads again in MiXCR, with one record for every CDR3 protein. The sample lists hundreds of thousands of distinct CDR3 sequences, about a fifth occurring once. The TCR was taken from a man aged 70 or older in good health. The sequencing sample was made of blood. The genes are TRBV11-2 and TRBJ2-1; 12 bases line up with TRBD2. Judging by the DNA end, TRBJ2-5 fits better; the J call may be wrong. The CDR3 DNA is TGTGCCAGCAGCTTGACTAGCGGGAGAGGGGCGACCCAGTACTTC. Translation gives CASSLTSGRGATQYF.